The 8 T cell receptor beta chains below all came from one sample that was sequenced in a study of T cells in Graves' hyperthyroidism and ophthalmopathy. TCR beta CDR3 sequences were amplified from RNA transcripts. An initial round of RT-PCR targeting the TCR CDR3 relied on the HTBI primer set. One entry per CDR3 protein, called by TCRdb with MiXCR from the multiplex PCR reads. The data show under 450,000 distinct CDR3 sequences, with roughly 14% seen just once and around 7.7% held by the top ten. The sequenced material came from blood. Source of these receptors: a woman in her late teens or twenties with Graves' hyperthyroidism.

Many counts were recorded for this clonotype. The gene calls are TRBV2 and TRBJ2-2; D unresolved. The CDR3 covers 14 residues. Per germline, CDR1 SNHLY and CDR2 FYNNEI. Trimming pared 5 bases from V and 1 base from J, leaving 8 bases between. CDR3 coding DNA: TGTGCCAGCAGTCTTGATTTGAACACCGGGGAGCTGTTTTTT. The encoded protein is CASSLDLNTGELFF.

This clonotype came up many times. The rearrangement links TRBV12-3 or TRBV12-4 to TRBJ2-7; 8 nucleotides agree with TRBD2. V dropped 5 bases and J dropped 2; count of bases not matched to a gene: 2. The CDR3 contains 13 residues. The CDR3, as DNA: TGTGCCAGCAGTCAGGGACTAGCCTACGAGCAGTACTTC. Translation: CASSQGLAYEQYF.

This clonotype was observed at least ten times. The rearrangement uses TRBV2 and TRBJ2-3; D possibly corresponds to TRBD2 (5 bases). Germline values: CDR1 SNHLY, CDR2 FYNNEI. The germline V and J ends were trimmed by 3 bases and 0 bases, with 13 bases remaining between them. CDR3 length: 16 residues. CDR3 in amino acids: CASSDLDSLSTDTQYF. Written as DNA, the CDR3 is TGTGCCAGCAGTGATTTGGACTCCCTTAGCACAGATACGCAGTATTTT.

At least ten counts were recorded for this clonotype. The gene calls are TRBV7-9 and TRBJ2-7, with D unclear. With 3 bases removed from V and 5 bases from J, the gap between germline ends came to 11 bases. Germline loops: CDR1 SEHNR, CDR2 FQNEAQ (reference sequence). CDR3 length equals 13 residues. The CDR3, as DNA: TGTGCCAGCAGCTTTACCCCCCGGGACGAGCAGTACTTC. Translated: CASSFTPRDEQYF.

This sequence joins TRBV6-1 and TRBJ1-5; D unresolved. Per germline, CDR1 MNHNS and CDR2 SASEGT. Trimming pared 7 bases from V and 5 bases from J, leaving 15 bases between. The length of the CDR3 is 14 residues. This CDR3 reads CASTLYQGDQPQHF. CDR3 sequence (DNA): TGTGCCAGCACCCTCTACCAAGGAGATCAGCCCCAGCATTTT.

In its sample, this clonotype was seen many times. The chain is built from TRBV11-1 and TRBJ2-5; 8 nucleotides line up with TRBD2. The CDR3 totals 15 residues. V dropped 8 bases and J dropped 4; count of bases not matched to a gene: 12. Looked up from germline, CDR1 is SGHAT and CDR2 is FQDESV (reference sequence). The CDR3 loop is CASRGRSGSRETQYF. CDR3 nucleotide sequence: TGTGCCAGCCGGGGGCGAAGCGGGAGTCGAGAGACCCAGTACTTC.

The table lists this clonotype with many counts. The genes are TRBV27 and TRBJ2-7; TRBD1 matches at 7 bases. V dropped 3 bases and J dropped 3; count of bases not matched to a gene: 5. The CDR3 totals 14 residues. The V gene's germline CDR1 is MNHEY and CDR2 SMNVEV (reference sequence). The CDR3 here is CASSFLGQVYEQYF. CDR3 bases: TGTGCCAGCAGTTTCCTCGGACAGGTCTACGAGCAGTACTTC.

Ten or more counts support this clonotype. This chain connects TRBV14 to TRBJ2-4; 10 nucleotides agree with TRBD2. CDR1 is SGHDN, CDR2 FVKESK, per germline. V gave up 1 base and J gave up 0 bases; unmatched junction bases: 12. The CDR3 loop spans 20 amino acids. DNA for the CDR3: TGTGCCAGCAGCCAAGGAGGCGGGACTAGCGTGAGGAAAGCCAAAAACATTCAGTACTTC. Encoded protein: CASSQGGGTSVRKAKNIQYF. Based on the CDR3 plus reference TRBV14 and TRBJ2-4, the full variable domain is EAGVTQFPSHSVIEKGQTVTLRCDPISGHDNLYWYRRVMGKEIKFLLHFVKESKQDESGMPNNRFLAERTGGTYSTLKVQPAELEDSGVYFCASSQGGGTSVRKAKNIQYFGAGTRLSVL.